This T cell receptor beta chain originates from a study of OX40 agonist ivuxolimab in advanced cancers. Overall study context: With ivuxolimab, an agonistic anti-OX40 (CD134) antibody, patients were treated. Notes on the study in general: Clonal expansion from baseline to week 6 occurred in both CD4+ and CD8+ T cells.

Blood draws occurred at baseline, cycle 4 day 1, and cycle 7 day 1. The CDR3 sequence is 13 residues long. Trimming removed 4 bases from V and 7 bases from J, with 14 bases in between. The germline gives CDR1 SGHRS, CDR2 YFSETQ. Comments on this clone: Its specificity is unknown.

TCRdb's table, derived via immunoSEQ multiplex PCR, lists solely in-frame clones and lacks some. Of some 50,000 clones in the sample, nearly 90% were seen once. The V and J genes are TRBV5-1 and TRBJ1-1; the D is unclear. The sample here was CD4+ or CD8+ T cells sorted from blood, taken in a trial of the OX40 agonist ivuxolimab. The TCR originated in an adult with an advanced solid tumor such as melanoma, head and neck, liver or kidney cancer. CDR3 sequence reads: CASSNSGHFEAFF. The CDR3 coding sequence is TGCGCCAGCAGCAACTCTGGGCACTTTGAAGCTTTCTTT.